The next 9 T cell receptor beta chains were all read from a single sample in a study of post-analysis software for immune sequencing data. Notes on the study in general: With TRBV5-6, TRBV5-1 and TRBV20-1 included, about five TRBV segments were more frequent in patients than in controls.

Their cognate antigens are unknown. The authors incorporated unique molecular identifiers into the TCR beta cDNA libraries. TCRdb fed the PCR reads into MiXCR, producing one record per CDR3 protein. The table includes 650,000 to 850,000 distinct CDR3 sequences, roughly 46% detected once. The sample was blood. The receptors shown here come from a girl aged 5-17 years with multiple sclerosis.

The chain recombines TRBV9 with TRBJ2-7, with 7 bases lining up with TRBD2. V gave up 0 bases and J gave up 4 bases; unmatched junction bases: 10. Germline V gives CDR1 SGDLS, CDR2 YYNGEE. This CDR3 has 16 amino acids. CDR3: CASSVAASGVGYEQYF. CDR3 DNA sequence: TGTGCCAGCAGCGTAGCTGCGAGCGGGGTGGGTTACGAGCAGTACTTC.

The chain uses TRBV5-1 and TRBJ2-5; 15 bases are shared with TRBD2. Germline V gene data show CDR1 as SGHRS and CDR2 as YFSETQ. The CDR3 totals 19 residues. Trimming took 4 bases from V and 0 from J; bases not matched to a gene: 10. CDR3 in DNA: TGCGCCAGCAGCCTAGGACTAGCGGGAGGGCCCGGGTACCAAGAGACCCAGTACTTC. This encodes CASSLGLAGGPGYQETQYF. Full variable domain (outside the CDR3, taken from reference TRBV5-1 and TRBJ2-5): KAGVTQTPRYLIKTRGQQVTLSCSPISGHRSVSWYQQTPGQGLQFLFEYFSETQRNKGNFPGRFSGRQFSNSRSEMNVSTLELGDSALYLCASSLGLAGGPGYQETQYFGPGTRLLVL.

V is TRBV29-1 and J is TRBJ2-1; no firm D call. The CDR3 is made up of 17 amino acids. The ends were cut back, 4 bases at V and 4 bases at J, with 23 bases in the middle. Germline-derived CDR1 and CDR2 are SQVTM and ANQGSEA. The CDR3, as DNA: TGCAGCGTTGTTGGCCTAGAAGGTTCTCTGGGATACAATGAGCAGTTCTTC. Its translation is CSVVGLEGSLGYNEQFF.

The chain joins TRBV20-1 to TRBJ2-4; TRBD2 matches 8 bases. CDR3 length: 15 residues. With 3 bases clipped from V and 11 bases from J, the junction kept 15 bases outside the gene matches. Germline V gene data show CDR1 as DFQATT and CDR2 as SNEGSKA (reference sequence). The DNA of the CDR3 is TGCAGTGCTAGCCCCTTAGCGGGACTGGCCTTTCTTCAGTACTTC. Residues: CSASPLAGLAFLQYF.

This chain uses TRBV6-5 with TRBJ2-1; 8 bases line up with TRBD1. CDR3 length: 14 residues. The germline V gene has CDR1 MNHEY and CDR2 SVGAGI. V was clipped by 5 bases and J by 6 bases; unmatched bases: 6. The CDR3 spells CASSARTGLNEQFF. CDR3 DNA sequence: TGTGCCAGCAGTGCAAGGACAGGGCTCAATGAGCAGTTCTTC.

The CDR3 DNA sequence: TGCAGTGCTAGGGGCCTTATAGAGCGGGAGAGGACTAGCACAGATACGCAGTATTTT. This translates into CSARGLIERERTSTDTQYF. The chain joins TRBV20-1 to TRBJ2-3; 8 bases fit TRBD2. The V and J ends lost 3 bases and 0 bases, in that order; junction bases with no gene match: 17. Germline V gene sequence: CDR1 DFQATT, CDR2 SNEGSKA (reference sequence). This CDR3 has 19 amino acids.

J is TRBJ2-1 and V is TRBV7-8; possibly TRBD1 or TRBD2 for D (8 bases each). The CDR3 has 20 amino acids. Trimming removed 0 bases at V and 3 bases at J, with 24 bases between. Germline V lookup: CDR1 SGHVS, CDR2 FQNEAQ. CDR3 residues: CASSLARTGPAGGSYNEQFF. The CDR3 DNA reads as TGTGCCAGCAGCTTAGCACGGACAGGGCCGGCGGGAGGTAGCTACAATGAGCAGTTCTTC.

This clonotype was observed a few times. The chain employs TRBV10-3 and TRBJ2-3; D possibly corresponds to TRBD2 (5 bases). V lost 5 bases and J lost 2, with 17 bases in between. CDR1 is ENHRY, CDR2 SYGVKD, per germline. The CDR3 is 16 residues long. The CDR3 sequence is CAISSKDAGPTDTQYF. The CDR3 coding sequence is TGTGCCATCAGTTCAAAAGACGCGGGCCCCACAGATACGCAGTATTTT.

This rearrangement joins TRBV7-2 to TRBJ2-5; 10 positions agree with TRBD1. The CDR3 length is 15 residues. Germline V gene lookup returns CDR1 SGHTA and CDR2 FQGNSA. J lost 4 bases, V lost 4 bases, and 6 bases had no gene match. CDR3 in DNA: TGTGCCAGCAGCTCGACAGGGGGCCGAGGAGAGACCCAGTACTTC. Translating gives CASSSTGGRGETQYF.